This T cell receptor beta chain was sequenced during a study of identical twins. Findings and caveats of the study: Twins showed weaker excess sharing in their beta out-of-frame sequences. Some out-of-frame alpha sequences were shared by twins, and these showed excess low generation probability. Zero-insertion analyses were open to partial confounding by invariant MAIT and iNKT cells. Donors were not followed over many years; analysis was cross-sectional.

The CDR3 length is 16 residues. CDR1 MNHEY and CDR2 SMNVEV come from the germline V gene (reference sequence). V gave up 8 bases and J gave up 0 bases, with 17 bases separating them. TCRdb re-derived calls from the 5' RACE reads in MiXCR, one entry per CDR3 protein. The sample contains approximately 670,000 distinct CDR3 sequences, around 6% of which appear only once. This clonotype has ten or more counts. Antigen unknown. The source of this sequence is a man aged 18 to 30 in good health. Sample: naive T cells sorted from blood. The chain combines TRBV27 with TRBJ2-1; tentative D call: TRBD2 (5 bases). The CDR3 DNA follows: TGTGCCAGCGGTCAGCCGCGGGCAAGCTCCTACAATGAGCAGTTCTTC. It encodes CASGQPRASSYNEQFF.